The 21 T cell receptor beta chains reported below all come from one sample, sequenced in a study of PD-L1 blockade in urothelial cancer. The data were produced by immunoSEQ multiplex PCR, yet TCRdb's version contains in-frame clones alone and is incomplete. Found here are about 21,000 clones, roughly 89% of them singletons; the top ten hold roughly 16%. The material sequenced was PBMCs, taken around atezolizumab (anti-PD-L1) treatment. These receptors all come from a woman aged 60 to 75 with urothelial cancer.

The chain combines TRBV10-3 with TRBJ2-1, with 10 bases matching TRBD2. V dropped 5 bases and J dropped 12; count of bases not matched to a gene: 7. From germline, CDR1 is ENHRY and CDR2 SYGVKD. CDR3 size: 13 residues. The CDR3 protein is CAISWEREGGQFF. The CDR3 coding sequence is TGTGCCATCAGTTGGGAGCGGGAGGGCGGGCAGTTCTTC.

The chain uses TRBV7-6 and TRBJ1-1; D might be TRBD1 (5 bases). There are 16 residues in the CDR3. Trimming stripped 2 bases from V and 5 bases from J, with 18 bases between. The V gene's germline CDR1 is SGHVS and CDR2 FNYEAQ. This CDR3 reads CASSLRLGGMETEAFF. The CDR3 DNA follows: TGTGCCAGCAGCTTACGTCTGGGGGGGATGGAAACTGAAGCTTTCTTT.

The chain has TRBV28 and TRBJ1-2, with 9 bases lining up with TRBD1. Trimming took 4 bases from V and 3 from J; bases not matched to a gene: 6. CDR1 and CDR2 from the germline V gene are MDHEN and SYDVKM. The CDR3 is 15 residues long. The CDR3 DNA is TGTGCCAGCAGTTCACCGGGACAGGGTCACTATGGCTACACCTTC. It codes for CASSSPGQGHYGYTF.

The rearrangement links TRBV7-9 to TRBJ2-7, with 7 bases aligning to TRBD2. Germline V gives CDR1 SEHNR, CDR2 FQNEAQ (reference sequence). The CDR3 totals 18 residues. Unmatched junction bases numbered 13, after V lost 0 bases and J lost 2 bases. The CDR3 loop reads CASSLASRGEGSTYEQYF. In DNA form, the CDR3 reads TGTGCCAGCAGCTTAGCCTCAAGAGGGGAGGGCAGTACCTACGAGCAGTACTTC.

This chain uses TRBV14 with TRBJ2-7; no definite D call. The germline gives CDR1 SGHDN, CDR2 FVKESK. The germline V and J ends were trimmed by 1 base and 6 bases, with 13 bases remaining between them. The CDR3 runs to 14 residues. CDR3 region: CASSQVTPVSEQYF. The CDR3 DNA reads as TGTGCCAGCAGCCAAGTCACCCCAGTAAGCGAGCAGTACTTC.

J is TRBJ1-2 and V is TRBV19; TRBD1 matches 10 bases. Germline CDR1 LNHDA, CDR2 SQIVND (reference sequence). This CDR3 has 16 residues. V gave up 5 bases and J gave up 4 bases; unmatched junction bases: 10. CDR3 in DNA: TGTGCCAGTAGTCCGATTTCGGGACAGGGGCCCTATGGCTACACCTTC. It yields the protein CASSPISGQGPYGYTF.

V is TRBV18 and J is TRBJ1-3; TRBD1 matches 7 bases. V shed 4 bases and J 2 bases; nucleotides not matched to a gene: 5. Germline loops: CDR1 KGHSH, CDR2 LQKENI. The CDR3 is 15 amino acids. The CDR3 bases are TGTGCCAGCTCACTACAGGGGCAACCTGGAAACACCATATATTTT. This sequence encodes CASSLQGQPGNTIYF.

This clone rates as large. CDR3 in amino acids: CASSQWTGDNYGYTF. CDR3 sequence (DNA): TGCGCCAGCAGCCAATGGACAGGGGATAACTATGGCTACACCTTC. The genes are TRBV4-1 and TRBJ1-2; TRBD1 matches 9 bases. From germline, CDR1 is MGHRA and CDR2 YSYEKL. Germline trimming cut 2 bases from V and 1 base from J; bases unmatched to any gene: 2. The CDR3 runs to 15 residues.

V is TRBV29-1 and J is TRBJ2-5; D perhaps matches TRBD1 (6 bases). The CDR3 contains 13 residues. The ends were cut back, 6 bases at V and 4 bases at J, with 15 bases in the middle. Germline loops: CDR1 SQVTM, CDR2 ANQGSEA. The CDR3 here is CSVEIQGTETQYF. The CDR3 DNA reads TGCAGCGTCGAAATACAGGGAACAGAGACCCAGTACTTC.

The chain combines TRBV6-4 with TRBJ2-1; TRBD1 is a possible D gene (6 bases). This CDR3 region has 16 residues. V gave up 0 bases and J gave up 9 bases, with 18 bases separating them. Per germline, CDR1 MRHNA and CDR2 SNTAGT. CDR3: CASSDSAWQGMGEQFF. The CDR3 bases are TGTGCCAGCAGTGACTCGGCTTGGCAGGGGATGGGTGAGCAGTTCTTC.

The chain has TRBV18 and TRBJ2-1, with a possible D match to TRBD2 (5 bases). Germline CDR1 and CDR2: KGHSH and LQKENI. The CDR3 has 13 residues. V lost 5 bases, J lost 3 bases, and 8 bases lay in between. The CDR3 DNA follows: TGTGCCAGCTCAGCCACTAGCTACAATGAGCAGTTCTTC. Encoded protein: CASSATSYNEQFF. The full variable domain, its missing parts supplied by reference TRBV18 and TRBJ2-1, is NAGVMQNPRHLVRRRGQEARLRCSPMKGHSHVYWYRQLPEEGLKFMVYLQKENIIDESGMPKERFSAEFPKEGPSILRIQQVVRGDSAAYFCASSATSYNEQFFGPGTRLTVL.

The J gene is TRBJ1-2, the V gene TRBV19, with 7 bases identical to TRBD1. V was clipped by 6 bases and J by 4 bases; unmatched bases: 8. Germline V gene sequence: CDR1 LNHDA, CDR2 SQIVND (reference sequence). The length of the CDR3 is 14 residues. The CDR3 region is CASSTTRDSYGYTF. For the CDR3, the DNA is TGTGCCAGTAGCACCACTCGGGACAGCTATGGCTACACCTTC.

This chain's CDR3 is CASSLLSGSNEQFF. In nucleotides, the CDR3 is TGTGCCAGCAGTTTACTTAGCGGGAGTAATGAGCAGTTCTTC. V gene TRBV27 combines with J gene TRBJ2-1; 9 nucleotides match TRBD2. V shed 2 bases and J 7 bases; nucleotides not matched to a gene: 3. The CDR3 length is 14 residues. Germline-derived CDR1 and CDR2 are MNHEY and SMNVEV (reference sequence).

The chain has TRBV28 and TRBJ2-7; D unresolved. V lost 2 bases to trimming and J lost 4 bases, with 3 bases between them. In germline, CDR1 is MDHEN, CDR2 SYDVKM. This CDR3 is 11 amino acids long. The CDR3 sequence is CASSLIYEQYF. The CDR3 nucleotides are TGTGCCAGCAGTTTAATATACGAGCAGTACTTC.

This rearrangement joins TRBV2 to TRBJ2-1, with 9 bases fitting TRBD2. V was clipped by 7 bases and J by 15 bases; unmatched bases: 13. The CDR3 spans 13 residues. The germline CDR1 and CDR2 sequences are SNHLY and FYNNEI. The CDR3 DNA sequence: TGTGCCAGCACCCCACAGGGACTAGCAGAAAGGTTCTTC. This encodes CASTPQGLAERFF.

This clone appeared a single time. The genes are TRBV6-5 and TRBJ2-1; TRBD1 agrees at 10 bases. The CDR3 totals 13 residues. The ends lost 6 bases at V and 7 bases at J; junction bases unmatched: 3. CDR1 and CDR2 from the germline V gene are MNHEY and SVGAGI. The CDR3 protein is CASRRTGGNEQFF. CDR3 nucleotide sequence: TGTGCCAGCAGACGGACAGGGGGTAATGAGCAGTTCTTC.

This chain links TRBV12-5 with TRBJ2-1; 11 positions match TRBD2. V lost 2 bases, J lost 9 bases, and 15 bases stayed unmatched. The germline gives CDR1 LGHNT, CDR2 FRNRAP. This CDR3 has 18 amino acids. The CDR3: CASGLLTLAGGEKGEQFF. The CDR3 nucleotides read TGTGCTAGTGGTTTGCTAACTCTAGCGGGAGGTGAGAAGGGTGAGCAGTTCTTC.

A single count supports this clone. The chain links TRBV6-5 to TRBJ2-7; TRBD2 matches at 15 bases. J lost 6 bases, V lost 0 bases, and 3 bases had no gene match. Germline V gene sequence: CDR1 MNHEY, CDR2 SVGAGI. This CDR3 is 16 amino acids long. CDR3 sequence reads: CASSYSPGLAGGEQYF. DNA for the CDR3: TGTGCCAGCAGTTACTCCCCGGGACTAGCGGGAGGCGAGCAGTACTTC.

The CDR3 DNA reads TGTGCCAGCAGTGATACCGGACAACCGAGCTACAATGAGCAGTTCTTC. This translates into CASSDTGQPSYNEQFF. This sequence joins TRBV2 and TRBJ2-1; tentatively, D is TRBD1 (5 bases). Germline CDR1 and CDR2: SNHLY and FYNNEI. The CDR3 is made up of 16 amino acids. V dropped 3 bases and J dropped 3 bases, with 15 bases sitting between them.

The chain has TRBV6-1 and TRBJ2-7, with D tentatively TRBD2 (6 bases). This CDR3 has 15 residues. Trimming stripped 4 bases from V and 2 bases from J, with 15 bases between. CDR1 and CDR2 from the germline V gene are MNHNS and SASEGT. CDR3 DNA: TGTGCCAGCAGTGGCTCCGGGACTGTTGCCTACGAGCAGTACTTC. Protein sequence: CASSGSGTVAYEQYF.

For the CDR3, the DNA is TGTGCCAGCAGTGCTAGCGGGAGCAATGAGCAGTTCTTC. Translation gives CASSASGSNEQFF. V is TRBV25-1 and J is TRBJ2-1, with 10 nucleotides matching TRBD2. The germline gives CDR1 MGHDK, CDR2 SYGVNS. J was trimmed by 6 bases and V by 4 bases; bases with no gene match: 0. This CDR3 is built from 13 residues.